The 22 T cell receptor beta chains reported below all come from one sample, sequenced in a study of OX40 agonist ivuxolimab in advanced cancers. Measured with immunoSEQ multiplex PCR; TCRdb has only the in-frame clones, and not every one. The sample lists about 76,000 clones, 65% to 90% occurring once. Source: CD4+ or CD8+ T cells sorted from blood, taken in a trial of the OX40 agonist ivuxolimab. Every receptor here comes from an adult with an advanced solid tumor such as melanoma, head and neck, liver or kidney cancer.

This chain connects TRBV27 to TRBJ2-4; 8 bases map to TRBD1. There are 14 residues in the CDR3. Germline-derived CDR1 and CDR2 are MNHEY and SMNVEV (reference sequence). The junction had 6 bases not matched to a gene; V was cut back by 4 bases and J by 7 bases. The CDR3 coding sequence is TGTGCCAGCAGTTCCAGGACAGGGTGGAACATTCAGTACTTC. The encoded protein is CASSSRTGWNIQYF.

The rearrangement joins TRBV7-3 to TRBJ2-3; D is undetermined. V was clipped by 2 bases and J by 0 bases, with 12 bases between them. Per germline, CDR1 SGHTA and CDR2 FQGTGA. This CDR3 contains 16 residues. The CDR3 DNA sequence: TGTGCCAGCAGCTTAGGAAGCCTCTTTAGCACAGATACGCAGTATTTT. Residues: CASSLGSLFSTDTQYF.

V usage is TRBV30 and J usage is TRBJ1-4; tentatively, D is TRBD1 (5 bases). The CDR3 has 14 amino acids. The V end was cut by 6 bases, the J end by 7 bases, with 18 bases between. Looked up from germline, CDR1 is GTSNPN and CDR2 is SVGIG (reference sequence). The CDR3: CACEGPQRGEKLFF. DNA for the CDR3: TGTGCCTGCGAGGGACCCCAGAGGGGTGAAAAACTGTTTTTT. Full variable domain (outside the CDR3, taken from reference TRBV30 and TRBJ1-4): SQTIHQWPATLVQPVGSPLSLECTVEGTSNPNLYWYRQAAGRGLQLLFYSVGIGQISSEVPQNLSASRPQDRQFILSSKKLLLSDSGFYLCACEGPQRGEKLFFGSGTQLSVL.

The chain employs TRBV21-1 and TRBJ1-4; TRBD1 reflects the table's D call only, with no check against the DNA. TRBV21-1 is a known pseudogene. The length of the CDR3 is 17 residues. Written as DNA, the CDR3 is TGTGCCAGCAGCCCAGGGGACACTCTTGCAACTAATGAAAAACTGTTTTTT. It translates to CASSPGDTLATNEKLFF.

A note on this clone: The identical CDR3 is also encoded by other nucleotide sequences in the sample. V gene TRBV14 combines with J gene TRBJ2-1; unclear D gene. The length of the CDR3 is 11 residues. Germline CDR1 is SGHDN and CDR2 is FVKESK. V shed 4 bases and J shed 4 bases, with 2 bases lying between them. CDR3 DNA: TGTGCCAGCAGCCCTTACAATGAGCAGTTCTTC. Translating gives CASSPYNEQFF.

The count of this clone is one. CDR3 sequence reads: CASSPEWRGTDTQYF. CDR3 coding DNA: TGTGCCAGCAGCCCAGAGTGGAGGGGCACAGATACGCAGTATTTT. The rearrangement uses TRBV5-4 and TRBJ2-3, with a weak D call TRBD2 (6 bases). V shed 4 bases and J shed 1 base, with 13 bases lying between them. CDR3 length equals 15 residues. CDR1 is SGHNT, CDR2 YYREEE, per germline (reference sequence).

In its sample, this clone was seen once. The CDR3 loop reads CASSLGHNQPQHF. In nucleotides, the CDR3 is TGTGCCAGCTCACTTGGGCACAATCAGCCCCAGCATTTT. This chain uses TRBV18 with TRBJ1-5; D not resolved. Germline CDR1 KGHSH, CDR2 LQKENI. V was cut by 4 bases and J by 3 bases, with 7 bases left in between. The CDR3 runs to 13 residues.

The chain couples TRBV12-5 to TRBJ1-1, with 9 bases aligning to TRBD1. The CDR3 contains 14 residues. Germline V CDR1 and CDR2: LGHNT, FRNRAP. The ends lost 1 base at V and 6 bases at J; junction bases unmatched: 3. CDR3 sequence reads: CASGLDGTGSEAFF. CDR3 nucleotides: TGTGCTAGTGGTTTGGACGGGACAGGGTCTGAAGCTTTCTTT.

The gene calls are TRBV6-5 and TRBJ2-5, with unresolved D. This CDR3 has 10 amino acids. V was clipped by 8 bases and J by 4 bases, with 5 bases between them. Germline assignment: CDR1 MNHEY and CDR2 SVGAGI. CDR3 sequence (DNA): TGTGCCAGCTGGGGAGAGACCCAGTACTTC. It is translated as CASWGETQYF.

This CDR3 is CASSFLGAGNSPLHF. The CDR3 bases are TGTGCCAGCAGTTTCTTAGGGGCGGGGAATTCACCCCTCCACTTT. J is TRBJ1-6 and V is TRBV6-5, with D perhaps TRBD1 (5 bases). The CDR3 consists of 15 residues. Trimming removed 4 bases at V and 7 bases at J, with 14 bases between. The V gene's germline CDR1 is MNHEY and CDR2 SVGAGI.

The chain carries TRBV7-9 and TRBJ1-3; D might be TRBD1 (6 bases). Per the germline V gene, CDR1 is SEHNR and CDR2 is FQNEAQ (reference sequence). This CDR3 has 15 amino acids. Deletions cut 11 bases from V and 0 bases from J, with 17 bases between. As DNA, the CDR3 is TGTGCCGGCTGGGGTTGGGGGCTCTCTGGAAACACCATATATTTT. This sequence encodes CAGWGWGLSGNTIYF.

This clone has a single count. The chain has TRBV2 and TRBJ1-5, with D unclear. Per the germline V gene, CDR1 is SNHLY and CDR2 is FYNNEI. Trimming pared 4 bases from V and 2 bases from J, leaving 12 bases between. CDR3 size: 15 residues. The CDR3 here is CASSGVGVGNQPQHF. CDR3 bases: TGTGCCAGCAGTGGGGTCGGGGTAGGCAATCAGCCCCAGCATTTT.

The chain recombines TRBV7-9 with TRBJ2-7; TRBD2 agrees at 8 bases. Germline assignment: CDR1 SEHNR and CDR2 FQNEAQ (reference sequence). V shed 1 base and J 7 bases; nucleotides not matched to a gene: 9. This CDR3 contains 15 residues. In nucleotides, the CDR3 is TGTGCCAGCAGCTTAGTGGATAGCGGGGTCAGGGAGCAGTACTTC. Translating gives CASSLVDSGVREQYF.

J is TRBJ2-1 and V is TRBV25-1; TRBD2 is a possible D gene (6 bases). Germline CDR1 MGHDK, CDR2 SYGVNS. The length of the CDR3 is 16 residues. V shed 3 bases and J shed 3 bases, with 15 bases lying between them. CDR3 residues: CASSEEARGFYNEQFF. The CDR3 DNA reads TGTGCCAGCAGTGAGGAGGCACGGGGGTTCTACAATGAGCAGTTCTTC.

As for this clone: Other DNA sequences in this sample translate to the same CDR3. The V gene is TRBV6-5, the J gene TRBJ1-2; 8 nucleotides match TRBD1. V lost 2 bases and J lost 3; bases outside the gene matches: 2. The CDR3 is made up of 14 amino acids. Germline CDR1 is MNHEY and CDR2 is SVGAGI. The CDR3 DNA sequence: TGTGCCAGCAGTTACGCGGGACAGGACTATGGCTACACCTTC. Translation: CASSYAGQDYGYTF.

J is TRBJ2-5 and V is TRBV7-3, with 7 bases fitting TRBD1. Unmatched junction bases numbered 10, after V lost 4 bases and J lost 11 bases. The germline CDR1 and CDR2 sequences are SGHTA and FQGTGA. The CDR3 runs to 13 residues. This chain's CDR3 is CASSSRQGQEQYF. CDR3 nucleotides: TGTGCCAGCAGCTCCCGACAGGGTCAAGAGCAGTACTTC.

CDR3 sequence reads: CASSFLGLAGALNTGELFF. CDR3 DNA sequence: TGTGCCAGCAGCTTTTTGGGACTAGCGGGGGCCTTGAACACCGGGGAGCTGTTTTTT. V gene TRBV7-9 combines with J gene TRBJ2-2, with 14 bases aligning to TRBD2. The germline CDR1 and CDR2 sequences are SEHNR and FQNEAQ (reference sequence). This CDR3 is built from 19 residues. The trim removed 3 bases at V and 1 base at J, leaving 7 bases unmatched.

J is TRBJ2-3 and V is TRBV10-1; D assignment may be TRBD1 or TRBD2 (5 bases each). Per germline, CDR1 WNHNN and CDR2 SYGVQD (reference sequence). The V end was cut by 11 bases, the J end by 3 bases, with 21 bases between. The CDR3 contains 15 residues. The CDR3 coding sequence is TGCGCCCTTGGAAAAGGGACCACGGGGACAGATACGCAGTATTTT. It codes for CALGKGTTGTDTQYF.

This clone was counted once. The chain couples TRBV9 to TRBJ1-1; 8 bases are shared with TRBD1. Trimming took 3 bases from V and 4 from J; bases not matched to a gene: 5. Per germline, CDR1 SGDLS and CDR2 YYNGEE. There are 14 residues in the CDR3. The DNA for the CDR3 is TGTGCCAGCAGCGCTGGACAGGGTGGCACTGAAGCTTTCTTT. Translating it yields CASSAGQGGTEAFF.

The chain is built from TRBV5-1 and TRBJ2-7, with D possibly being TRBD1 (6 bases). There are 14 residues in the CDR3. Trimming cost V 2 bases and J 5 bases, with 14 bases left between them. Germline V CDR1 and CDR2: SGHRS, YFSETQ. CDR3 protein: CASSLGSPGDEQYF. The CDR3 nucleotides read TGCGCCAGCAGCTTAGGCTCCCCAGGGGACGAGCAGTACTTC.

The J gene is TRBJ2-5, the V gene TRBV5-1; 8 bases map to TRBD1. The CDR3 loop spans 16 amino acids. Germline lookup yields CDR1 SGHRS and CDR2 YFSETQ. V shed 2 bases and J 5 bases; nucleotides not matched to a gene: 11. CDR3 sequence reads: CASSFGGDRPSETQYF. The CDR3 nucleotides are TGCGCCAGCAGCTTTGGTGGGGACAGGCCTTCGGAGACCCAGTACTTC. Drawing the rest from reference TRBV5-1 and TRBJ2-5, the complete variable domain is KAGVTQTPRYLIKTRGQQVTLSCSPISGHRSVSWYQQTPGQGLQFLFEYFSETQRNKGNFPGRFSGRQFSNSRSEMNVSTLELGDSALYLCASSFGGDRPSETQYFGPGTRLLVL.

The chain employs TRBV18 and TRBJ2-1; D may be TRBD1 or TRBD2 (5 bases each). CDR1 and CDR2 from the germline V gene are KGHSH and LQKENI. CDR3 size: 15 residues. Deletions cut 6 bases from V and 7 bases from J, with 19 bases between. CDR3: CASSSRGAAVNEQFF. The CDR3 DNA is TGTGCCAGCTCTTCTAGAGGGGCGGCTGTAAATGAGCAGTTCTTC.